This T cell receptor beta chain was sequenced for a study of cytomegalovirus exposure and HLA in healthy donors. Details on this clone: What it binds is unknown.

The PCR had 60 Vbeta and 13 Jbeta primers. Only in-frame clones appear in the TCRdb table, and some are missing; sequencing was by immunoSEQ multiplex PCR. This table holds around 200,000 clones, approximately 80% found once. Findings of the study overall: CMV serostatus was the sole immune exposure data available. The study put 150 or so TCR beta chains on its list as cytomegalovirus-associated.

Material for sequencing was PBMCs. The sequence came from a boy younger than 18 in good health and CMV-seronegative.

The CDR3 protein is CASSSGTATDTQYF. The CDR3 DNA reads as TGTGCCAGCAGCTCCGGGACAGCCACAGATACGCAGTATTTT. V is TRBV7-3 and J is TRBJ2-3; 7 bases line up with TRBD1. Per germline, CDR1 SGHTA and CDR2 FQGTGA. The CDR3 sequence is 14 residues long. V shed 4 bases and J 2 bases; nucleotides not matched to a gene: 3.